This TCR beta chain was captured by sequencing in a study of post-analysis software for immune sequencing data. Study-level points and caveats: There were roughly 5 TRBV segments more frequent in patients than controls, and TRBV5-6, TRBV5-1 and TRBV20-1 were among them.

This clonotype is a singleton in its sample. Its antigen is currently unknown. Between the trimmed V and J ends, which lost 0 bases and 7 bases, there was a span of 9 bases. Germline-derived CDR1 and CDR2 are MNHEY and SVGAGI. The CDR3 loop spans 13 amino acids. Prepared libraries of TCR beta cDNA carried unique molecular identifiers. Each CDR3 protein is one row after TCRdb ran MiXCR on the PCR reads. This sample has fewer than 850,000 distinct CDR3 sequences, with 46% found just once. The sequenced sample was blood. The receptor was derived from a girl between 5 and 17 years old with multiple sclerosis. The chain carries TRBV6-5 and TRBJ1-2; the D gene is possibly TRBD1 (5 bases). The CDR3 region is CASSYSRGTGYTF. The DNA for the CDR3 is TGTGCCAGCAGTTACTCCCGGGGGACTGGCTACACCTTC.